This T cell receptor (beta chain) was sequenced in a study of T cells in Graves' hyperthyroidism and ophthalmopathy (dated by TCRdb to between 2018 and 2021). Describing the broader study: Peripheral blood samples were taken at initial diagnosis, before any treatment was given. To identify distinguishing TCR V-J signatures, a discovery cohort of about 100 patients was used, comprising 43 with Graves' ophthalmopathy and 55 to 65 with stable Graves' hyperthyroidism. An independent validation cohort of 18 to 20 hyperthyroidism patients and approximately 15 patients who later progressed to ophthalmopathy tested prospective prediction of ophthalmopathy. The roughly 100 discovery patients were randomly divided into training and test sets at a 7:3 ratio. In addition, the study compared T-cell repertoires in thyroid tissue and in blood from several Graves' hyperthyroidism patients. Following sampling, methimazole starting at 30 mg daily was given to hyperthyroidism patients, and high-dose intravenous methylprednisolone was given to ophthalmopathy patients. The paper describes TCR Vbeta CDR3 sequencing of fewer than 150 peripheral blood samples, made up of 43 ophthalmopathy patients, approximately 76 hyperthyroidism patients and 17 progressor patients. General conclusions and limits of the study: During validation, the model predicted progression to ophthalmopathy a median of approximately six months ahead of onset, with around 71% sensitivity and 72% to 80% specificity. In cross-validation, a model built on a 13 V-J signature told ophthalmopathy apart from stable hyperthyroidism with over 85% sensitivity and about 81% specificity, and in testing the same model reached 80%/75%. Sample size was not statistically predetermined, and investigators were not blinded to group allocation. Most expanded thyroid clonotypes (frequency above 0.001) were also detected in blood, a finding suggesting that blood repertoires may reflect thyroid immune responses.

The trim is 3 bases for V and 1 base for J, with a gap of 8 bases between the germline ends. The CDR1 and CDR2 encoded by the germline V gene are MRHNA and SNTAGT. From cysteine to phenylalanine, the CDR3 is 14 amino acids long. Only the CDR3 region is kept as DNA, spanning 42 bases read in frame from base 1. Ophthalmopathy patients had moderately to severely active disease, Clinical Activity Score of at least 3, NOSPECS grade of at least 4, and duration under 3 months. Exclusion was applied to patients with uncontrolled infections, other autoimmune diseases, pregnancy or lactation. Diagnoses were based on clinical symptoms, serum thyroxine and TRAb, thyroid ultrasound and orbital computed tomography. PBMCs were isolated from about 9.1 ml of fresh peripheral blood by Ficoll-Paque density gradient centrifugation. Total RNA was extracted using Trizol reagent, and RNA quality was assessed on an Agilent 2100 Bioanalyzer.

TCR beta CDR3 regions were amplified from RNA transcripts. A first-round RT-PCR of the TCR CDR3 used the HTBI primer set with the Qiagen OneStep RT-PCR kit. Libraries were constructed in a second round of multiplex PCR, after which size selection and purification were carried out. The libraries were sequenced on an Illumina HiSeq2000 using paired-end 100 bp reads. Regarding the original processing steps: SOAPnuke was used to process the raw data, with reads discarded if the reads contained adapters or uncalled bases, had a mean Phred below 15, or lacked an exact constant-primer or identifier match. High-quality paired reads were merged with COPE v1.2.5, and unique nucleotide sequences were defined as clonotypes. Clonotypes were aligned to IMGT TRBV, TRBD and TRBJ reference segments using MiTCR v1.1. Only V-J combinations with frequency above 0.0001, covering 99.2% of repertoires, were analysed. The TCS score was defined as F50 (clonal expansion) divided by E x V (chaos), with BLOSUM62-based TCRdist calculated between CDR3 peptides within each V-J. Welch's t-statistics and random forest reduced around 510 V-J features to about 12, which were used in a naive Bayes classifier (R e1071). TCRdb cleaned the public reads at Q25 with fastp, built clones with MiXCR and kept in-frame beta chains. CDR3 protein duplicates are merged, each entry listing the most common genes and DNA. TCRdb, rather than the study authors, made the V and J calls. Within this sample are hundreds of thousands of distinct CDR3 sequences, with roughly 16% of them counted one time only. The ten most abundant clones make up less than 3.5% of the sample.

This clonotype was seen a few times. Its specific antigen is unknown. No per-base quality is available; no much larger clone lies one base away. This chain is built from TRBV6-4 and TRBJ2-3; possibly the D gene is TRBD1, per 5 matching bases. The TCR comes from a woman in her 40s with Graves' ophthalmopathy. The sample was blood. The nucleotide sequence is given as TGTGCCAGCAGTGAAGGCAGGGGCACAGATACGCAGTATTTT. Its protein product is CASSEGRGTDTQYF.